The entry that follows covers one T cell receptor (beta chain) sequence. Its specific antigen is unknown. Base qualities are not recorded, but no much larger clone differs from it by a single base. The library was generated by the immunoSEQ multiplex PCR assay. A mixture of 60 forward primers for TCR Vbeta segments and 13 reverse primers for TCR Jbeta segments was used in the multiplex PCR. A multiplex PCR assay on genomic DNA amplified the CDR3 region of rearranged TCR beta genes. The Illumina HiSeq System was used to sequence the amplified TCR beta libraries as 87-base-pair reads. Processing in the source paper ran as follows. In a later analysis, tens of millions of unique TCR beta chains were counted across the roughly 610 repertoires, and roughly 11 million of these chains were shared by at least two donors. To remove PCR and sequencing errors, raw reads were error-corrected and collapsed into unique sequences using a nearest-neighbor algorithm that merged closely related sequences. Alignment of CDR3 sequences to IMGT reference sequences was used to assign V, D and J gene segments. For a sequence to be retained, a match of at least six nucleotides was required to both a V gene segment and a J gene segment. A rearrangement counted as productive if the CDR3 had no stop codons and remained in frame with V and J, and every other rearrangement counted as non-productive. Following IMGT convention, CDR3 was defined as the stretch from the second conserved V-encoded cysteine to the conserved J-encoded phenylalanine. The earlier analysis of some 550 of the donors excluded any sequence lacking an unambiguous match to a single V gene segment. An earlier analysis of several hundred of the donors classified V segments as functional when productive rearrangements were above 56.7% and as segregating when the standard deviation between donors was above 5%. To diagnose cytomegalovirus status from the catalog of TCR beta chain sequences, a statistical classification framework was built. In a later analysis, TCR nucleotide sequences were compared against IMGT/GENE-DB human TR gene sequences so that V and J genes could be assigned. In a later analysis, CDR3 sequences and most-parsimonious VDJ recombination scenarios were assigned using the TCRdist pipeline. In a later analysis, each TCR beta chain was defined by its CDR3 amino acid sequence together with its V-gene family, and reads without a unique V-gene family were excluded. As a way to deal with suspected cross-contamination and a sequencing artifact, a later analysis dropped approximately 570 nucleotide sequences that were highly shared and had low generation probability. In a later analysis, a clonal expansion index for each public chain was calculated from normalized within-repertoire ranks of inferred template counts. In a later analysis, generation probabilities were computed using a VDJ recombination model fitted to out-of-frame rearrangements, and the results were checked against IGoR. A later analysis scored TCR-TCR, TCR-HLA and TCR-CMV co-occurrence with hypergeometric tests, applying a repertoire-size bias correction to TCR pairs. In a later analysis, false discovery rates were estimated by permuting HLA or CMV assignments 20 times. A later analysis grouped co-occurring TCRs with DBSCAN, adding TCRdist sequence similarity when clustering within HLA-allele-positive subsets. Repertoires with fewer than 30,000 or more than 120,000 public chains, plus five repertoires with anomalous nucleotide sharing, were excluded from co-occurrence clustering. The table was pulled from immuneACCESS by TCRdb, which kept in-frame rearrangements only. Such tables lose some clones; where checked, under half of the loss comes from unresolved V genes, and the rest has no known cause. V and J calls and clone size are given by that table; D and trimming were obtained from the DNA. This sample is represented by 130,000 to 150,000 clones; around three quarters of them were singletons. In total, the top ten clones hold around 7.1% of the sample.

Looking up the germline V gene yields CDR1 SQVTM and CDR2 ANQGSEA. V ends up 7 bases short and J 5 bases short, with an unmatched junction base count of 11. The CDR3 holds 15 amino acids from the cysteine to the phenylalanine. Of the read, only the CDR3 DNA is kept; its 45 bases are in frame from base 1. In total, just over 650 healthy bone marrow donors made up the cohort. All cohort members were sampled while nominally healthy, although unrecorded immune exposures were likely present. The donor was CMV seropositive and was included in the group of some 290 seropositive cohort members. Every donor gave a peripheral blood sample, and the peripheral blood mononuclear cells from that sample were used for TCR beta sequencing. The Qiagen DNeasy Blood Extraction Kit was used to extract genomic DNA from the blood cell samples. The data belong to a study of cytomegalovirus exposure and HLA in healthy donors (dated by TCRdb to the late 2010s). For the wider study: An earlier analysis of 587 of the donors reported 276 Gb of sequence data and 90 million to 120 million unique TCR beta sequences obtained from about 180 million T cells. An early release covering roughly 600 HLA-typed donors comprised about 300 gigabases of sequencing data and around 80 million unique TCR sequences. The genetic ancestry cluster associated with self-reported Caucasian donors included roughly four fifths of the roughly 400 genotyped donors. The study was designed to test whether signatures of past pathogen exposure could be identified by cataloging public T cell receptors. The study profiled the T cell repertoires of more than 500 subjects by immunosequencing and related them to cytomegalovirus serostatus. Along with the approximately 620-subject first cohort, a separate validation cohort of 120 different subjects was used. High-throughput TCR immunosequencing, statistical association of individual TCRs with disease status, and machine learning were combined to predict cytomegalovirus infection status. To study patterns of TCR occurrence, a later analysis re-analyzed previously published TCR beta repertoires from several hundred donors and added high-resolution HLA genotyping. Rather than using new phenotypic data, the later analysis identified candidate immune exposures from TCR beta sequences and from how often those sequences occurred across donors. An earlier analysis of approximately 580 of the donors used high-throughput TCR beta sequencing to judge whether each TCR beta V gene segment behaved as functional or pseudogenic. Donor age, sex, ethnicity and CMV serostatus were collected together with the repertoire data. Genome-wide SNP genotypes for about three fifths of the roughly 670 donors were used in a later genetic analysis, which treated that subset as a discovery cohort. All discovery cohort repertoires had been generated using a single sequencing platform. Both class I and class II loci were covered by HLA typing, at four-digit resolution. Typing coverage differed by locus: A, B, C, DRB1 and DQB1 were typed in roughly 629-630 donors, DQA1 in about 550, DPA1 in around 600, and DPB1 in just under 490. Four to six DR-DQ haplotypes were handled as single units for association and clustering, since linkage in the cohort was strong. On average, over 200,000 unique TCR beta nucleotide sequences were sequenced per donor among some 420 genotyped donors of the cohort, with around 19% of those sequences being non-productive. Here is what the overall study found, with its caveats: A cluster of highly shared sequence variants was judged likely to represent a technical artifact of the sequencing pipeline. Because HLA typing was missing for some donors at each locus, association tests included only the typed subset. According to the authors, the approach could potentially be generalized to other disease states and immunological phenotypes. Several of the top co-occurrence clusters appeared to be linked to parvovirus B19, influenza, CMV and Epstein-Barr virus, according to a later analysis. Correlated functional status among segregating V segments might be attributable to linkage disequilibrium, but an unknown experimental factor could not be ruled out. The study listed approximately 160 TCR beta chains as associated with cytomegalovirus. Compared with the roughly 710-donor mean, donors in an Asian-associated ancestry cluster had fewer N-insertions in productive TCRs, according to a later genetic analysis. A later analysis found that HLA-associated TCR beta chains were more clonally expanded and had lower generation probabilities than equally common non-associated chains. The 87-base-pair reads could not distinguish some IMGT-functional V segments, including TRBV6-2 and TRBV6-3, so those segments were excluded. An earlier analysis of 587 of the donors showed that most TCR beta V segments appeared in productive rearrangements either about 87% or about 30% of the time, which broadly matched IMGT annotations. Most TCR sequences were observed very rarely across donors, whereas some public TCRs were present in many individuals. Immune exposure information for the cohort was limited to CMV serostatus. In this cohort, only TCR beta chains were sequenced, and detectable features were limited by the absence of alpha or paired-chain data. In a later analysis, most CMV-associated TCR beta chains were found to appear HLA-restricted, with HLA associations seemingly driven largely by CMV exposure. At a false discovery rate of 0.05, a later analysis linked 16,951 TCR beta sequences to specific HLA alleles. Assigning TCR associations to individual alleles was difficult when HLA alleles, especially DR and DQ, strongly co-occurred. A further reported finding was that TCR beta sequences accurately predicted the HLA-A and HLA-B alleles for most subjects in the first cohort. Sequencing depth was assumed to be roughly uniform across donors in the presence/absence analyses, though that assumption may not hold. In both the original and validation cohorts, the classifier was reported to diagnose cytomegalovirus status with high specificity and sensitivity. In a later genetic analysis, a missense DCLRE1C variant was associated with V-gene and J-gene trimming of TCR beta chains, and the association was replicated in an independent cohort. Because counts were too low, roughly 16 rarely observed V segments, including chromosome 9 orphons, were left out of the earlier analysis of a few hundred of the donors. In a later analysis, the rate of TCR association differed among HLA loci, with DRB1 alleles having the most associated TCRs and HLA-C alleles having the fewest. A few of the identified cytomegalovirus-associated TCR beta chains were confirmed in vitro to be specific for cytomegalovirus antigens.

In this chain, TRBV29-1 is recombined with TRBJ1-1; 12 bases in the middle match TRBD1. Sequenced: PBMCs. The TCR originated in a woman aged 40 to 50 in good health and CMV-seropositive. The bases are TGCAGCGCCCCCGGGACAGGGGGCGTAGGGACTGAAGCTTTCTTT. Translated, it reads CSAPGTGGVGTEAFF.